The 32 T cell receptor beta chains given below trace back to one sample, sequenced in a study of blood T cell repertoires in COVID-19. Clones were sequenced by immunoSEQ multiplex PCR, and TCRdb holds only the in-frame ones, with some missing. This table holds roughly 250,000 clones, roughly 91% found once. The sequenced sample was peripheral blood. Receptors were obtained from a woman between 40 and 55 years old who had recovered from COVID-19.

This clone came up a few times. The chain couples TRBV9 to TRBJ1-6; possible D gene TRBD1, 5 bases. Trimming took 5 bases from V and 5 from J, leaving 26 bases between them. This CDR3 is built from 19 residues. Germline CDR1 and CDR2: SGDLS and YYNGEE. CDR3 protein: CASSRTPGPRGSDNSPLHF. The CDR3 DNA reads as TGTGCCAGCAGTCGAACCCCAGGGCCGCGGGGCTCTGATAATTCACCCCTCCACTTT.

The gene calls are TRBV19 and TRBJ2-5, with 7 bases lining up with TRBD1. The ends lost 4 bases at V and 5 bases at J; junction bases unmatched: 13. This CDR3 comprises 16 residues. CDR1 is LNHDA and CDR2 is SQIVND in the germline V gene (reference sequence). The CDR3 bases are TGTGCCAGTAGTACCCACAGGGGCGGCGGCGGGGAGACCCAGTACTTC. This encodes CASSTHRGGGGETQYF.

The V and J genes are TRBV4-3 and TRBJ2-1, with 7 bases that match TRBD2. The germline gives CDR1 LGHNA, CDR2 YSLEER. The junction had 11 bases not matched to a gene; V was cut back by 0 bases and J by 6 bases. This CDR3 has 17 residues. CDR3 loop: CASSQDRGVRAVNEQFF. CDR3 bases: TGCGCCAGCAGCCAAGACCGGGGGGTCAGGGCGGTCAATGAGCAGTTCTTC.

The CDR3 DNA follows: TGTGCCAGCAGCCAGGCCCCGCCGGGCTACACCTTC. It yields the protein CASSQAPPGYTF. The genes are TRBV3-1 (or the pseudogene TRBV3-2) and TRBJ1-2; D is unclear. CDR3 length: 12 amino acids. Trimming left V 3 bases short and J 8 bases short, with 10 bases between. Germline CDR1 and CDR2: LGHDT and YNNKEL (reference sequence).

The CDR3 DNA reads TGTGCCAGCAGCTTACGGGAGGGCTTTGGCAATGAGCAGTTCTTC. Encoded protein: CASSLREGFGNEQFF. The genes are TRBV7-8 and TRBJ2-1; 8 bases map to TRBD2. Germline CDR1 is SGHVS and CDR2 is FQNEAQ. The ends lost 2 bases at V and 6 bases at J; junction bases unmatched: 6. This CDR3 has 15 amino acids.

The chain has TRBV5-6 and TRBJ1-5, with unresolved D. Germline CDR1 and CDR2: SGHDT and YYEEEE. The V end was cut by 4 bases, the J end by 0 bases, with 11 bases between. The CDR3 spans 15 residues. The DNA for the CDR3 is TGTGCCAGCAGCGGGTACAGATATAGCAATCAGCCCCAGCATTTT. Translated: CASSGYRYSNQPQHF. Complete variable domain (other parts from reference TRBV5-6 and TRBJ1-5): DAGVTQSPTHLIKTRGQQVTLRCSPKSGHDTVSWYQQALGQGPQFIFQYYEEEERQRGNFPDRFSGHQFPNYSSELNVNALLLGDSALYLCASSGYRYSNQPQHFGDGTRLSIL.

This chain joins TRBV19 and TRBJ2-1, with TRBD2 matching over 9 bases. The trim removed 3 bases at V and 8 bases at J, leaving 11 bases unmatched. The CDR3 covers 16 residues. Germline CDR1 LNHDA, CDR2 SQIVND (reference sequence). The DNA of the CDR3 is TGTGCCAGTAGTATCTCTGCTAGCGGGAATAGGGATGAGCAGTTCTTC. Translated, it gives CASSISASGNRDEQFF.

The rearrangement uses TRBV6-6 and TRBJ2-1; possibly TRBD2 for D (5 bases). The CDR3 runs to 14 residues. Germline-derived CDR1 and CDR2 are MNHNY and SVGAGI (reference sequence). Between the trimmed V and J ends, which lost 5 bases and 3 bases, there was a span of 11 bases. The CDR3 DNA follows: TGTGCCAGCAGTACTGCCGAGGGCTACAATGAGCAGTTCTTC. Its translation: CASSTAEGYNEQFF.

Points on this clone: Distinct nucleotide sequences in the sample also encode this CDR3. CDR3 in DNA: TGTGCCTGGAGACCGCAGGGGGCGGGGGGCTACACCTTC. Its protein is CAWRPQGAGGYTF. The chain links TRBV30 to TRBJ1-2; 8 bases agree with TRBD1. The CDR3 runs 13 residues. Germline V gene sequence: CDR1 GTSNPN, CDR2 SVGIG (reference sequence). V shed 3 bases and J 8 bases; nucleotides not matched to a gene: 8.

CDR3 sequence (DNA): TGTGCCAGCAGCCCCTGGGGGCAGGTGGGCAATCAGCCCCAGCATTTT. Its translation is CASSPWGQVGNQPQHF. The chain has TRBV6-6 and TRBJ1-5, with TRBD1 as a possible D gene (6 bases). Germline lookup yields CDR1 MNHNY and CDR2 SVGAGI (reference sequence). The V and J ends lost 6 bases and 2 bases respectively, with 17 bases between them. This CDR3 spans 16 amino acids.

The CDR3 DNA reads as TGTGCCAGCAGCCCGACAGGGCTTAATAATTCACCCCTCCACTTT. Protein product: CASSPTGLNNSPLHF. The chain links TRBV5-4 to TRBJ1-6; 7 nucleotides agree with TRBD1. With 4 bases clipped from V and 5 bases from J, the junction kept 6 bases outside the gene matches. Germline CDR1 reads SGHNT; CDR2 reads YYREEE (reference sequence). The CDR3 consists of 15 residues.

The CDR3 here is CASRSRGGPATNEKLFF. The CDR3 DNA reads TGTGCCAGTCGCTCTAGGGGGGGGCCTGCAACTAATGAAAAACTGTTTTTT. This chain connects TRBV19 to TRBJ1-4; D perhaps matches TRBD1 (6 bases). Germline values: CDR1 LNHDA, CDR2 SQIVND (reference sequence). V was cut by 8 bases and J by 0 bases, with 19 bases left in between. There are 17 residues in the CDR3.

The gene calls are TRBV7-3 and TRBJ1-1; 12 positions match TRBD1. CDR1 is SGHTA, CDR2 FQGTGA, per germline. The V and J ends lost 2 bases and 7 bases, in that order; junction bases with no gene match: 8. The CDR3 loop spans 16 amino acids. CDR3 sequence (DNA): TGTGCCAGCAGCTTACTGGGGACAGGGGGCCAGGGTGAAGCTTTCTTT. It translates to CASSLLGTGGQGEAFF.

The chain couples TRBV5-1 to TRBJ2-3, with 7 bases lining up with TRBD2. The germline gives CDR1 SGHRS, CDR2 YFSETQ. There are 15 residues in the CDR3. With V trimmed by 3 bases and J by 0 bases, 4 bases remained unmatched. The CDR3 protein is CASSSQRGSTDTQYF. The CDR3 DNA reads as TGCGCCAGCAGCTCACAGCGGGGAAGCACAGATACGCAGTATTTT.

This clone came up a few times. The chain uses TRBV27 and TRBJ1-1; TRBD1 is a possible D gene (6 bases). The CDR3 runs to 16 residues. Germline V gene lookup returns CDR1 MNHEY and CDR2 SMNVEV (reference sequence). The V gene lost 6 bases and the J gene lost 0 bases, with 17 bases spanning the gap. The CDR3 nucleotides read TGTGCCAGCAGGGTCCGTCAGGGGCTTATGAACACTGAAGCTTTCTTT. Its translation: CASRVRQGLMNTEAFF.

The chain has TRBV6-4 and TRBJ1-2, with 8 positions matching TRBD1. The V gene end was trimmed by 6 bases and the J gene end by 4 bases; junction bases not matched to a gene: 10. CDR1 and CDR2 from the germline V gene are MRHNA and SNTAGT. The CDR3 runs 15 residues. The CDR3 protein is CASSNNRGGSYGYTF. The CDR3 DNA sequence: TGTGCCAGCAGCAACAACAGGGGGGGTTCCTATGGCTACACCTTC.

This chain connects TRBV7-9 to TRBJ2-2; TRBD2 might be the D (5 bases). The CDR3 is made up of 17 amino acids. Germline V gene sequence: CDR1 SEHNR, CDR2 FQNEAQ (reference sequence). With 1 base removed from V and 5 bases from J, the gap between germline ends came to 17 bases. CDR3 sequence reads: CASSLVSGFWRTGELFF. The CDR3 DNA reads TGTGCCAGCAGCTTAGTGTCCGGATTTTGGAGGACCGGGGAGCTGTTTTTT.

V and J are TRBV25-1 and TRBJ2-1; 7 nucleotides match TRBD1. The CDR3 is made up of 15 amino acids. CDR1 is MGHDK, CDR2 SYGVNS, per germline. The ends lost 8 bases at V and 8 bases at J; junction bases unmatched: 15. Here the CDR3 DNA reads TGTGCCAGCGCCCCCGCGGCAGGGGGTCGGGATGAGCAGTTCTTC. This gives the protein CASAPAAGGRDEQFF. The variable domain in full, with the rest retrieved from reference TRBV25-1 and TRBJ2-1, is EADIYQTPRYLVIGTGKKITLECSQTMGHDKMYWYQQDPGMELHLIHYSYGVNSTEKGDLSSESTVSRIRTEHFPLTLESARPSHTSQYLCASAPAAGGRDEQFFGPGTRLTVL.

The chain carries TRBV7-2 and TRBJ1-5; D is perhaps TRBD1 (6 bases). Germline CDR1 is SGHTA and CDR2 is FQGNSA. The CDR3 extends over 16 amino acids. V gave up 5 bases and J gave up 2 bases, with 16 bases separating them. This CDR3 reads CASSPRAGAGNQPQHF. In nucleotides, the CDR3 is TGTGCCAGCAGCCCTCGGGCGGGGGCGGGCAATCAGCCCCAGCATTTT.

J is TRBJ1-5 and V is TRBV6-2 or TRBV6-3; 8 positions agree with TRBD1. The V gene's germline CDR1 is MNHEY and CDR2 SVGEGT. After removal of 6 bases from V and 3 bases from J, the junction contained 4 bases not matched to a gene. The CDR3 contains 14 residues. The CDR3 sequence: CASSQDRANQPQHF. CDR3 DNA sequence: TGTGCCAGCAGCCAGGACAGGGCCAATCAGCCCCAGCATTTT.

Here the CDR3 DNA reads TGTGCCAGTAGTGCAAGAGGGGGGGGCGCGGGCACTGAAGCTTTCTTT. This codes for CASSARGGGAGTEAFF. This chain uses TRBV19 with TRBJ1-1; tentatively, D is TRBD1 (6 bases). Germline CDR1 reads LNHDA; CDR2 reads SQIVND (reference sequence). V lost 5 bases to trimming and J lost 4 bases, with 20 bases between them. The CDR3 has 16 residues. Combining the CDR3 with reference TRBV19 and TRBJ1-1 gives the whole variable domain DGGITQSPKYLFRKEGQNVTLSCEQNLNHDAMYWYRQDPGQGLRLIYYSQIVNDFQKGDIAEGYSVSREKKESFPLTVTSAQKNPTAFYLCASSARGGGAGTEAFFGQGTRLTVV.

The V gene is TRBV7-9, the J gene TRBJ1-5, with a tentative D call TRBD1 (6 bases). V gave up 5 bases and J gave up 0 bases, with 17 bases separating them. Per germline, CDR1 SEHNR and CDR2 FQNEAQ (reference sequence). The CDR3 contains 17 residues. CDR3 sequence: CASSQVGGPYSNQPQHF. The CDR3 DNA sequence: TGTGCCAGCAGCCAGGTGGGGGGGCCTTATAGCAATCAGCCCCAGCATTTT.

A note on this clone: Additional DNA sequences in this sample encode the identical CDR3. The CDR3 is CASSPPSAYNEQFF. CDR3 nucleotides: TGTGCCAGCAGCCCGCCTAGCGCCTACAATGAGCAGTTCTTC. The chain has TRBV11-2 and TRBJ2-1, with D possibly being TRBD2 (6 bases). Trimming shortened V by 5 bases and J by 2 bases, and 10 bases separated the two germline ends. Germline CDR1 SGHAT, CDR2 FQNNGV. The CDR3 is 14 residues long.

The chain joins TRBV7-9 to TRBJ2-1, with D perhaps TRBD2 (6 bases). Trimming removed 5 bases at V and 3 bases at J, with 8 bases between. The CDR3 length is 13 residues. Germline-derived CDR1 and CDR2 are SEHNR and FQNEAQ (reference sequence). CDR3 DNA sequence: TGTGCCAGCAGCCGGGGGTTCTACAATGAGCAGTTCTTC. Translating gives CASSRGFYNEQFF.

The V and J genes are TRBV27 and TRBJ1-1; maybe TRBD1 (6 bases). The CDR3 contains 16 residues. Germline CDR1 is MNHEY and CDR2 is SMNVEV (reference sequence). V lost 8 bases and J lost 5, with 24 bases in between. CDR3 bases: TGTGCCAGCCTCACCGGGGTCCCCAGGGGTTGGACTGAAGCTTTCTTT. This codes for CASLTGVPRGWTEAFF.

The chain combines TRBV11-2 with TRBJ2-7; 10 nucleotides line up with TRBD2. This CDR3 contains 16 residues. J lost 7 bases, V lost 0 bases, and 9 bases had no gene match. Germline V gene sequence: CDR1 SGHAT, CDR2 FQNNGV. CDR3 sequence (DNA): TGTGCCAGCAGCTTAGATCTGAGTAGCGGGAGGAGTGAGCAGTACTTC. Translating gives CASSLDLSSGRSEQYF.

The gene calls are TRBV2 and TRBJ2-1; 15 bases agree with TRBD2. Germline trimming cut 5 bases from V and 8 bases from J; bases unmatched to any gene: 4. CDR3 length equals 15 residues. The V gene's germline CDR1 is SNHLY and CDR2 FYNNEI. This CDR3 reads CASSPGLAGGDEQFF. The DNA for the CDR3 is TGTGCCAGCAGTCCCGGACTAGCGGGAGGGGATGAGCAGTTCTTC.

The rearrangement uses TRBV5-4 and TRBJ2-3; D gene unclear. The CDR3 length is 16 residues. The germline V gene has CDR1 SGHNT and CDR2 YYREEE (reference sequence). V was clipped by 0 bases and J by 0 bases, with 11 bases between them. The CDR3 region is CASSLAAGPSTDTQYF. The CDR3 DNA sequence: TGTGCCAGCAGCTTGGCCGCTGGGCCCAGCACAGATACGCAGTATTTT.

The chain has TRBV30 and TRBJ1-1, with a possible D match to TRBD1 (6 bases). The CDR3 is made up of 12 amino acids. Trimming stripped 1 base from V and 4 bases from J, with 7 bases between. Looked up from germline, CDR1 is GTSNPN and CDR2 is SVGIG (reference sequence). The CDR3, as DNA: TGTGCCTGGAGTGGAGGGGGCACTGAAGCTTTCTTT. Translating gives CAWSGGGTEAFF.

CDR3 in amino acids: CASSPGTSGSYNEQFF. CDR3 sequence (DNA): TGTGCCAGCAGCCCGGGGACTAGCGGCTCCTACAATGAGCAGTTCTTC. The chain combines TRBV5-4 with TRBJ2-1, with 11 bases aligning to TRBD2. Germline values: CDR1 SGHNT, CDR2 YYREEE (reference sequence). With V trimmed by 4 bases and J by 0 bases, 3 bases remained unmatched. The CDR3 is 16 amino acids.

This chain uses TRBV6-4 with TRBJ2-1, with a possible D match to TRBD1 (5 bases). Germline CDR1 reads MRHNA; CDR2 reads SNTAGT. The V end was cut by 2 bases, the J end by 1 base, with 15 bases between. The CDR3 has 17 amino acids. The chain's CDR3 is CASSDPPRQNSYNEQFF. The CDR3 DNA reads TGTGCCAGCAGTGACCCCCCACGACAGAATTCCTACAATGAGCAGTTCTTC.

V usage is TRBV11-3 and J usage is TRBJ2-1; TRBD1 aligns across 9 bases. The germline gives CDR1 SGHNT, CDR2 YENEEA. This CDR3 region has 16 residues. With 6 bases clipped from V and 3 bases from J, the junction kept 9 bases outside the gene matches. CDR3 sequence: CASSARDRALYNEQFF. CDR3 DNA sequence: TGTGCCAGCAGTGCTCGGGACAGGGCCCTCTACAATGAGCAGTTCTTC.